The 17 T cell receptor beta chains below come from one sample, sequenced in a study of T cell responses to AZD1222 COVID-19 vaccine. Using immunoSEQ multiplex PCR, the repertoire was profiled, and TCRdb retains in-frame clones only, with some absent. The sample records 150,000 to 190,000 clones, more than 85% being singletons. Sequenced material: peripheral blood, taken after recovery from COVID-19. These receptors came from an adult who had recovered from COVID-19.

Only a few counts were recorded for this clone. This chain uses TRBV15 with TRBJ1-2, with D perhaps matching TRBD1 (6 bases). Germline assignment: CDR1 LNHNV and CDR2 YYDKDF (reference sequence). The length of the CDR3 is 14 residues. V was shortened by 0 bases and J by 8 bases, with 13 bases between the two germline ends. The CDR3, as DNA: TGTGCCACCAGCAGAGATAACGGGGGGCGAGGCTACACCTTC. Amino acid sequence: CATSRDNGGRGYTF.

The chain uses TRBV6-2 or TRBV6-3 and TRBJ1-5; D is perhaps TRBD1 (5 bases). The V and J ends lost 5 bases and 4 bases respectively, with 12 bases between them. CDR3 length: 14 residues. Germline V lookup: CDR1 MNHEY, CDR2 SVGEGT. CDR3: CASSNRDPNQPQHF. The CDR3, as DNA: TGTGCCAGCAGTAACCGGGACCCAAATCAGCCCCAGCATTTT.

This chain uses TRBV5-6 with TRBJ1-1; TRBD1 might be the D (5 bases). V dropped 0 bases and J dropped 7 bases, with 13 bases sitting between them. The germline V gene encodes CDR1 SGHDT and CDR2 YYEEEE. This CDR3 comprises 14 residues. The CDR3 is CASSLVAGLSEAFF. Written as DNA, the CDR3 is TGTGCCAGCAGCTTGGTGGCAGGGCTAAGTGAAGCTTTCTTT.

There are a few counts of this clone. V and J are TRBV29-1 and TRBJ1-3; D may be TRBD1 (6 bases). Germline CDR1 SQVTM, CDR2 ANQGSEA. V shed 6 bases and J shed 2 bases, with 14 bases lying between them. The CDR3 sequence is 14 residues long. The CDR3 is CSVAGAQAGNTIYF. CDR3 bases: TGCAGCGTCGCAGGGGCGCAGGCTGGAAACACCATATATTTT. Full variable domain (missing parts from reference TRBV29-1 and TRBJ1-3): SAVISQKPSRDICQRGTSLTIQCQVDSQVTMMFWYRQQPGQSLTLIATANQGSEATYESGFVIDKFPISRPNLTFSTLTVSNMSPEDSSIYLCSVAGAQAGNTIYFGEGSWLTVV.

J is TRBJ2-1 and V is TRBV11-2; 10 positions match TRBD2. The CDR3 covers 15 residues. The germline V gene encodes CDR1 SGHAT and CDR2 FQNNGV. V was pared by 5 bases and J by 10 bases, with 11 bases of the junction left unmatched. CDR3 protein: CASSVPSGGVVEQFF. The CDR3 region has the DNA TGTGCCAGCAGCGTCCCCAGCGGGGGGGTAGTCGAGCAGTTCTTC. The variable domain in full, with the rest retrieved from reference TRBV11-2 and TRBJ2-1, is EAGVAQSPRYKIIEKRQSVAFWCNPISGHATLYWYQQILGQGPKLLIQFQNNGVVDDSQLPKDRFSAERLKGVDSTLKIQPAKLEDSAVYLCASSVPSGGVVEQFFGPGTRLTVL.

The chain links TRBV7-8 to TRBJ2-7; no reliable D call. Trimming removed 5 bases from V and 5 bases from J, with 13 bases in between. CDR1 is SGHVS, CDR2 FQNEAQ, per germline. The CDR3 length is 13 residues. CDR3 region: CASSILSLHEQYF. The DNA for the CDR3 is TGTGCCAGCAGCATTTTATCCCTCCACGAGCAGTACTTC.

The V gene is TRBV4-2, the J gene TRBJ1-2; 7 positions agree with TRBD1. The CDR3 length is 15 residues. V lost 4 bases to trimming and J lost 8 bases; unmatched junction nucleotides: 13. From germline, CDR1 is LGHNA and CDR2 YNFKEQ. CDR3 protein: CASSLGTERVGGYTF. Here the CDR3 DNA reads TGTGCCAGCAGCCTTGGGACAGAGCGCGTCGGGGGCTACACCTTC.

This clone was seen a single time. This chain uses TRBV6-6 with TRBJ2-6; maybe TRBD1 (6 bases). Germline lookup yields CDR1 MNHNY and CDR2 SVGAGI (reference sequence). V was shortened by 5 bases and J by 3 bases, with 8 bases between the two germline ends. The CDR3 is made up of 14 amino acids. The CDR3 protein is CASSRGSGANVLTF. In nucleotides, the CDR3 is TGTGCCAGCAGTAGGGGGAGTGGGGCCAACGTCCTGACTTTC.

This sequence joins TRBV6-5 and TRBJ1-1, with D uncertain. Trimming cost V 2 bases and J 1 base, with 5 bases left between them. The CDR3 spans 13 residues. Germline V gene data show CDR1 as MNHEY and CDR2 as SVGAGI. The CDR3 DNA follows: TGTGCCAGCAGTTACGGTTGGAACACTGAAGCTTTCTTT. This translates into CASSYGWNTEAFF.

The genes are TRBV6-5 and TRBJ2-3, with 10 bases that match TRBD1. Germline CDR1 is MNHEY and CDR2 is SVGAGI. The length of the CDR3 is 14 residues. Trimming removed 7 bases from V and 8 bases from J; junction bases left unmatched: 9. The CDR3 is CASTKGTGEVTQYF. The DNA for the CDR3 is TGTGCCAGCACTAAAGGGACAGGGGAGGTTACGCAGTATTTT.

The J gene is TRBJ2-7, the V gene TRBV20-1; D unresolved. Deletions cut 3 bases from V and 5 bases from J, with 5 bases between. The CDR3 length is 10 residues. From germline, CDR1 is DFQATT and CDR2 SNEGSKA (reference sequence). CDR3 nucleotide sequence: TGCAGTGCTAGGAAGAACGAGCAGTACTTC. Protein: CSARKNEQYF.

V usage is TRBV7-9 and J usage is TRBJ2-1; 8 bases are a match to TRBD2. Germline V CDR1 and CDR2: SEHNR, FQNEAQ (reference sequence). This CDR3 is 16 amino acids long. V shed 5 bases, J shed 7 bases, and the junction held 13 bases outside the gene matches. The CDR3 sequence is CASSGPGLAGGNEQFF. The CDR3 DNA reads TGTGCCAGCAGCGGCCCCGGACTAGCAGGAGGGAATGAGCAGTTCTTC.

The chain links TRBV11-2 to TRBJ1-1; D may be TRBD1 (6 bases). Per the germline V gene, CDR1 is SGHAT and CDR2 is FQNNGV. CDR3 length: 15 residues. Trimming removed 5 bases from V and 4 bases from J, with 17 bases in between. The CDR3 is CASSLHTGGGTEAFF. The CDR3 nucleotides read TGTGCCAGCAGCCTACACACGGGGGGCGGCACTGAAGCTTTCTTT.

The rearrangement uses TRBV5-6 and TRBJ2-1, with 7 bases lining up with TRBD1. The CDR3 covers 11 residues. Looked up from germline, CDR1 is SGHDT and CDR2 is YYEEEE. Trimming took 4 bases from V and 9 from J; bases not matched to a gene: 1. CDR3 DNA sequence: TGTGCCAGCAGCAGGACAGGTGAGCAGTTCTTC. This translates into CASSRTGEQFF.

The V call is TRBV5-1, the J call TRBJ1-5; D possibly corresponds to TRBD1 (5 bases). Trimming cost V 4 bases and J 2 bases, with 10 bases left between them. The germline V gene has CDR1 SGHRS and CDR2 YFSETQ. This CDR3 has 14 residues. The CDR3 sequence is CASSVMGGNQPQHF. CDR3 in DNA: TGCGCCAGCAGCGTCATGGGGGGCAATCAGCCCCAGCATTTT.

The rearrangement uses TRBV25-1 and TRBJ2-4, with D perhaps matching TRBD2 (5 bases). With 6 bases removed from V and 0 bases from J, the gap between germline ends came to 12 bases. Germline-derived CDR1 and CDR2 are MGHDK and SYGVNS. The CDR3 totals 15 residues. CDR3 loop: CASSSGLLAKNIQYF. The CDR3 coding sequence is TGTGCCAGCAGCTCCGGACTGTTAGCCAAAAACATTCAGTACTTC.

The gene calls are TRBV3-1 (or the pseudogene TRBV3-2) and TRBJ2-1, with 10 bases aligning to TRBD2. The CDR3 length is 15 residues. With 4 bases clipped from V and 3 bases from J, the junction kept 3 bases outside the gene matches. Per the germline V gene, CDR1 is LGHDT and CDR2 is YNNKEL (reference sequence). CDR3 loop: CASSLIAGGYNEQFF. CDR3 bases: TGTGCCAGCAGCCTTATAGCGGGAGGCTACAATGAGCAGTTCTTC.